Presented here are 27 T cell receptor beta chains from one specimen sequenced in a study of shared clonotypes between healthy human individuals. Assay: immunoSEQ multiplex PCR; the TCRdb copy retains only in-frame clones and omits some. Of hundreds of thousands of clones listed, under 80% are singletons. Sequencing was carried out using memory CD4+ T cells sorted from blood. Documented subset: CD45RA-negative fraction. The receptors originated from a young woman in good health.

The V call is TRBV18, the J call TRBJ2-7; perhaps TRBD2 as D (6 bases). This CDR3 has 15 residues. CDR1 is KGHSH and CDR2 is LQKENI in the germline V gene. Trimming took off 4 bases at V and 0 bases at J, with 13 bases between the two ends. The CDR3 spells CASSRTGDVSYEQYF. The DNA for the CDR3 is TGTGCCAGCTCACGAACGGGGGATGTCTCCTACGAGCAGTACTTC.

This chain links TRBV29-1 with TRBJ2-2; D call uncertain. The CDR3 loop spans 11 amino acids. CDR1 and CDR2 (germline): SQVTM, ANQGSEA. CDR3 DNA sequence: TGCAAAGGGTCCTCCACCGGGGAGCTGTTTTTT. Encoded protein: CKGSSTGELFF.

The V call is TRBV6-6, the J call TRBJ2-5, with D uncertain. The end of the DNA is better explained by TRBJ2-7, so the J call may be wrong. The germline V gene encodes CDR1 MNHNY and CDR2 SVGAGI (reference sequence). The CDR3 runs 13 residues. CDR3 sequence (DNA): TGTGCCAGCAGTGATCCGGACTCCTACGAGCAGTACTTC. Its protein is CASSDPDSYEQYF.

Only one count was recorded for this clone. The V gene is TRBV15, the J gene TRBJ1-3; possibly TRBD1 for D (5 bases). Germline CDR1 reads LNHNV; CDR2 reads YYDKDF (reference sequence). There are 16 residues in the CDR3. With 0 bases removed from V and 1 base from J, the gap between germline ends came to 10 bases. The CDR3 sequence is CATSRDFGASGNTIYF. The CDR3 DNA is TGTGCCACCAGCAGAGATTTCGGGGCGTCTGGAAACACCATATATTTT. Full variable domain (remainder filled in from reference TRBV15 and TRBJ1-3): DAMVIQNPRYQVTQFGKPVTLSCSQTLNHNVMYWYQQKSSQAPKLLFHYYDKDFNNEADTPDNFQSRRPNTSFCFLDIRSPGLGDTAMYLCATSRDFGASGNTIYFGEGSWLTVV.

CDR3 region: CASSSRSQRNYGYTF. In DNA form, the CDR3 reads TGTGCCAGCAGCTCCAGATCCCAGAGAAACTATGGCTACACCTTC. This chain uses TRBV11-1 with TRBJ1-2; D is undetermined. Trimming removed 4 bases at V and 2 bases at J, with 14 bases between. Germline values: CDR1 SGHAT, CDR2 FQDESV (reference sequence). This CDR3 comprises 15 residues.

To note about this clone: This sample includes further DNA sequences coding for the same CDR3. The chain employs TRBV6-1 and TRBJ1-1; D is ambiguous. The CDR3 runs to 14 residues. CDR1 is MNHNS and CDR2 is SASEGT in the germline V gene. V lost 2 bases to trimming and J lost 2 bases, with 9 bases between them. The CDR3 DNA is TGTGCCAGCAGTGAACGGAGCAGAAACACTGAAGCTTTCTTT. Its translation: CASSERSRNTEAFF.

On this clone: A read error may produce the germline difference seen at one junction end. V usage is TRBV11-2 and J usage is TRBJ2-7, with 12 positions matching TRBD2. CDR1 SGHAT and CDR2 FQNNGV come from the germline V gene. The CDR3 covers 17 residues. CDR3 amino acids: CASNLDRASGRAREQYF. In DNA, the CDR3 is TGTGCCAGCAACTTAGATCGGGCTAGCGGGAGGGCCAGGGAGCAGTACTTC. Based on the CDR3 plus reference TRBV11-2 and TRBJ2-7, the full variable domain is EAGVAQSPRYKIIEKRQSVAFWCNPISGHATLYWYQQILGQGPKLLIQFQNNGVVDDSQLPKDRFSAERLKGVDSTLKIQPAKLEDSAVYLCASNLDRASGRAREQYFGPGTRLTVT.

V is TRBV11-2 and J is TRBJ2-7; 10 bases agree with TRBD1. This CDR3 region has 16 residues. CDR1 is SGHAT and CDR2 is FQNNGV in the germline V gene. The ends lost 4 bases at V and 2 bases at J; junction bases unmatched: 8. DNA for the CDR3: TGTGCCAGCAGCTCCCCGGGGACAGGGGCCGCCTACGAGCAGTACTTC. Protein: CASSSPGTGAAYEQYF.

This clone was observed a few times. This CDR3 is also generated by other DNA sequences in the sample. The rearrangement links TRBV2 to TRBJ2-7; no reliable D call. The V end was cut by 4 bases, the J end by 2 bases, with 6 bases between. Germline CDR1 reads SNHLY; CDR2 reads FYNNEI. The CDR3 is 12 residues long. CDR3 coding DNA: TGTGCCAGCAGTGTAGTTCCCTACGAGCAGTACTTC. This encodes CASSVVPYEQYF.

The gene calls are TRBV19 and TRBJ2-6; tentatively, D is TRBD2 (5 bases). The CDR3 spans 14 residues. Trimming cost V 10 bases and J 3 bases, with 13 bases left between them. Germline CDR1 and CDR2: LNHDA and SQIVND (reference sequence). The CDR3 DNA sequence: TGTGCCACCTCTCTCCGGGATGGGGCCAACGTCCTGACTTTC. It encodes CATSLRDGANVLTF.

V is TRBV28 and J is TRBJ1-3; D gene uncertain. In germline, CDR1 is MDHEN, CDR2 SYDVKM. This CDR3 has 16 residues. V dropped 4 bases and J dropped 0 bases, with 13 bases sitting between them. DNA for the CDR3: TGTGCCAGCAGTTCGTCGTTTTCGCGCTCTGGAAACACCATATATTTT. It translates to CASSSSFSRSGNTIYF.

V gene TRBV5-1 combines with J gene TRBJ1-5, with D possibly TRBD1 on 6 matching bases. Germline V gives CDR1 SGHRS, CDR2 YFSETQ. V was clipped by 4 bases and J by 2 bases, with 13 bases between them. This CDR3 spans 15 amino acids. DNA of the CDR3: TGCGCCAGCAGCCTGGACAGCGGGCGCAATCAGCCCCAGCATTTT. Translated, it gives CASSLDSGRNQPQHF. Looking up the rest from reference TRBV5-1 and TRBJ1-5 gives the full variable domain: KAGVTQTPRYLIKTRGQQVTLSCSPISGHRSVSWYQQTPGQGLQFLFEYFSETQRNKGNFPGRFSGRQFSNSRSEMNVSTLELGDSALYLCASSLDSGRNQPQHFGDGTRLSIL.

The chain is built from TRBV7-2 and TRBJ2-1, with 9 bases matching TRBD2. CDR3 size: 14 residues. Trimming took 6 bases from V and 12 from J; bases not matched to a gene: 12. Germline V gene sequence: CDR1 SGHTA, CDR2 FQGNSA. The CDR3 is CASSPASGMVGQFF. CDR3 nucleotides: TGTGCCAGCAGTCCAGCTAGCGGGATGGTCGGGCAGTTCTTC.

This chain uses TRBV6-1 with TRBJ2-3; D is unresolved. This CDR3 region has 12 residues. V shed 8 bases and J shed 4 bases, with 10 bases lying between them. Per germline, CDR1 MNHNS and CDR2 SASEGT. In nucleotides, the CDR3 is TGTGCCAGCTCCCCCCACCCAGATACGCAGTATTTT. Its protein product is CASSPHPDTQYF.

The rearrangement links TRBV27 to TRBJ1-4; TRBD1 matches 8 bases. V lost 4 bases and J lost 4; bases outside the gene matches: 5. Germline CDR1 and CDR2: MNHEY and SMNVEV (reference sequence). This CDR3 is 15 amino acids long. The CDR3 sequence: CASSSRTGLNEKLFF. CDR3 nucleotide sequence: TGTGCCAGCAGTTCTCGGACAGGGCTTAATGAAAAACTGTTTTTT. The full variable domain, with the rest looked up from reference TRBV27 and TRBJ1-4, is EAQVTQNPRYLITVTGKKLTVTCSQNMNHEYMSWYRQDPGLGLRQIYYSMNVEVTDKGDVPEGYKVSRKEKRNFPLILESPSPNQTSLYFCASSSRTGLNEKLFFGSGTQLSVL.

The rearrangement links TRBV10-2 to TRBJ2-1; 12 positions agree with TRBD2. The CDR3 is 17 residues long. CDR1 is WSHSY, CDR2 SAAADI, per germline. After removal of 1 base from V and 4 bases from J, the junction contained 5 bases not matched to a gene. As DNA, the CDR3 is TGCGCCAGCAGTGAGTTTTGGACTAGCGGGGATTACAATGAGCAGTTCTTC. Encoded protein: CASSEFWTSGDYNEQFF.

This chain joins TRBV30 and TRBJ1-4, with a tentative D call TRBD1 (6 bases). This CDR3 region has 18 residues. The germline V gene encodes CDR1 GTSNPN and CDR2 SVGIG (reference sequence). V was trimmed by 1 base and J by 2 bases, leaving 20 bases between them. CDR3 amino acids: CAWSESHLYRATNEKLFF. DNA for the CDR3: TGTGCCTGGAGTGAATCCCATCTCTACAGGGCCACTAATGAAAAACTGTTTTTT.

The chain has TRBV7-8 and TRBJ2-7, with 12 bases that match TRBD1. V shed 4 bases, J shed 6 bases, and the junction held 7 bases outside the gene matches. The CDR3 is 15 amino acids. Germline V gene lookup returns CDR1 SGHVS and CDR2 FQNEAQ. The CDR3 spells CASSSAGTGGLEQYF. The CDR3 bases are TGTGCCAGCAGCTCCGCCGGGACAGGGGGCCTCGAGCAGTACTTC.

CDR3 region: CASKGQGDHSPLHF. CDR3 DNA: TGTGCCAGCAAGGGACAGGGGGACCATTCACCCCTCCACTTT. The rearrangement links TRBV19 to TRBJ1-6; 11 bases are shared with TRBD1. The CDR3 loop spans 14 amino acids. The ends lost 9 bases at V and 8 bases at J; junction bases unmatched: 6. The germline gives CDR1 LNHDA, CDR2 SQIVND (reference sequence).

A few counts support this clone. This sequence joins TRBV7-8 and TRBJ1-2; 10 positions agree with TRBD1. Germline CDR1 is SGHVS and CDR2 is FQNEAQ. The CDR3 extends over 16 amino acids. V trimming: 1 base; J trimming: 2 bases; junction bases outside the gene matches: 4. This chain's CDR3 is CASSLEGQGENYGYTF. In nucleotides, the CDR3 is TGTGCCAGCAGCTTAGAAGGACAGGGGGAAAACTATGGCTACACCTTC.

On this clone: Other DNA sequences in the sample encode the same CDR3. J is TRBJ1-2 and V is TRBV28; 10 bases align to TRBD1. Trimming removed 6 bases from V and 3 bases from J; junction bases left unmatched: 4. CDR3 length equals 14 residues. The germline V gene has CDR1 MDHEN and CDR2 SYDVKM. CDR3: CASRETGGDYGYTF. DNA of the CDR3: TGTGCCAGCAGGGAGACAGGGGGCGACTATGGCTACACCTTC.

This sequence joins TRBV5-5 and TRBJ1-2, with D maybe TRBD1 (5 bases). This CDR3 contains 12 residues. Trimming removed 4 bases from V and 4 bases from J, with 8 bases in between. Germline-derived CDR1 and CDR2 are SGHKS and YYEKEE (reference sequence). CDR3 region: CASSPDSYGYTF. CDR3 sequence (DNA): TGTGCCAGCAGCCCTGACAGCTATGGCTACACCTTC.

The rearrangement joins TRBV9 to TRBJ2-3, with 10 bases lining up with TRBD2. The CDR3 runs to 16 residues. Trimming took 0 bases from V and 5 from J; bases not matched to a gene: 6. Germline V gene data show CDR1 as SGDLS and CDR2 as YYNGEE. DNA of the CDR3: TGTGCCAGCAGCGTAGGGCTAGCGGGAGTTGGAGATACGCAGTATTTT. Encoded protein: CASSVGLAGVGDTQYF.

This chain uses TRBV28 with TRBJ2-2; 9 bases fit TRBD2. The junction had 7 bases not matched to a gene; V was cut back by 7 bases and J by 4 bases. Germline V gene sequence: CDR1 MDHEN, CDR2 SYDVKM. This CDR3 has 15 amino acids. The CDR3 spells CASTLSGRRTGELFF. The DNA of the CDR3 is TGTGCCAGCACCCTAAGCGGGAGGCGCACCGGGGAGCTGTTTTTT. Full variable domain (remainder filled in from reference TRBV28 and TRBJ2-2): DVKVTQSSRYLVKRTGEKVFLECVQDMDHENMFWYRQDPGLGLRLIYFSYDVKMKEKGDIPEGYSVSREKKERFSLILESASTNQTSMYLCASTLSGRRTGELFFGEGSRLTVL.

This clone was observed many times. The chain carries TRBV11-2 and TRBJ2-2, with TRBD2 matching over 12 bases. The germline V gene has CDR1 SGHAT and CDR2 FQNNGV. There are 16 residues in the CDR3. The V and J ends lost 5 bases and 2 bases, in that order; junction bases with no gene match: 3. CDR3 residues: CASSKLAGGNTGELFF. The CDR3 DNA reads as TGTGCCAGCAGCAAACTAGCGGGGGGAAACACCGGGGAGCTGTTTTTT.

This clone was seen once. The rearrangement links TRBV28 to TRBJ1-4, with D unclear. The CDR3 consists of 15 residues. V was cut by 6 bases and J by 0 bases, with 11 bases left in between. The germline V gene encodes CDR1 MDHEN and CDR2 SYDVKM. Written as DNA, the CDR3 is TGTGCCAGCAGCCGCGACACTGCAACTAATGAAAAACTGTTTTTT. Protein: CASSRDTATNEKLFF.

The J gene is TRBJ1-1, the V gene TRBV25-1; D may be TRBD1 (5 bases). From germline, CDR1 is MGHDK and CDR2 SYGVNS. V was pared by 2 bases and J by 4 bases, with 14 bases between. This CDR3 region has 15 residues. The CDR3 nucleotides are TGTGCCAGCAGTGAACTAGCACAGGTCGGCACTGAAGCTTTCTTT. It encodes CASSELAQVGTEAFF.